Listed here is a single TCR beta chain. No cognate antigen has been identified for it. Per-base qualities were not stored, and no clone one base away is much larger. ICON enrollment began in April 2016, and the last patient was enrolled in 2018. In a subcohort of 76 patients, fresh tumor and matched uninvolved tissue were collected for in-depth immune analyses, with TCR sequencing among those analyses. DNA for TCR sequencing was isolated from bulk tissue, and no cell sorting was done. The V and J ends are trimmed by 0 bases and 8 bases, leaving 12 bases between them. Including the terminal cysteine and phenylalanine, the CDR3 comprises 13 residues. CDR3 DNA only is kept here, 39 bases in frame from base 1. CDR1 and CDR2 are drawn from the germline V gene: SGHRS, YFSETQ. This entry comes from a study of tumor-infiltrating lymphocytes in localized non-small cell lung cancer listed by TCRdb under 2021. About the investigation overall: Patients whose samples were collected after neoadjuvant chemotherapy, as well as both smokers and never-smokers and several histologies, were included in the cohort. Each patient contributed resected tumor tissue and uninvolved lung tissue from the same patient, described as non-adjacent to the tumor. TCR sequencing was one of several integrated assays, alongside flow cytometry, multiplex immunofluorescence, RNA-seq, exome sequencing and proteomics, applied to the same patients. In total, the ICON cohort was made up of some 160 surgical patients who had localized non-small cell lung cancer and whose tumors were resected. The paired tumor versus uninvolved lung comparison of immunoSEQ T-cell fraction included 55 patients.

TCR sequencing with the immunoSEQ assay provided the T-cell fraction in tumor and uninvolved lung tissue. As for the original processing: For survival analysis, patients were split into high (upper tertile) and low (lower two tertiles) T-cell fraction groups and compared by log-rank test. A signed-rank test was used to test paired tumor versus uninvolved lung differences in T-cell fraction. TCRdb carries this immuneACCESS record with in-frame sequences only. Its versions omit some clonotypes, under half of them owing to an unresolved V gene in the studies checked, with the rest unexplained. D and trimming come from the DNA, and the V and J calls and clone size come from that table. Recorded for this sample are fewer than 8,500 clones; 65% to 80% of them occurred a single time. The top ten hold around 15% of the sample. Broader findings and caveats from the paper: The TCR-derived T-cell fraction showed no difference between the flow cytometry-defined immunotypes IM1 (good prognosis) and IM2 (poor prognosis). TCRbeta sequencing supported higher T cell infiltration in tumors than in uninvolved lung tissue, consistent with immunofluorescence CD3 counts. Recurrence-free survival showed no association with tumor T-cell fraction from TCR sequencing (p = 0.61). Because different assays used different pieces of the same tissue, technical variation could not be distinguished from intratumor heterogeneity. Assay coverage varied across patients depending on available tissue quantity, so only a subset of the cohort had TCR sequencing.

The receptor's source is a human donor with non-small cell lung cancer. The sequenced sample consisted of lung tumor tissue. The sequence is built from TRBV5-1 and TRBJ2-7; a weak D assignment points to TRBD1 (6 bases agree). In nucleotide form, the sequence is TGCGCCAGCAGCTTGGAGGGCTGGGACAAGCAGTACTTC. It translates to CASSLEGWDKQYF.